This T cell receptor beta chain was found in a study of shared clonotypes between healthy human individuals (dated by TCRdb to about 2020). Some background on the complete study: Two women and three men aged 18 to 49 years were included in the cohort. Per donor, three plates each were used for CD4 naive and CD4 memory, two for CD8 naive, and one for CD8 memory. To estimate repertoire size and how much clonotypes are shared between individuals, the study performed deep sequencing of blood TCR repertoires from a few healthy adults. Libraries were prepared and TCR repertoires were sequenced by different laboratories using diverse techniques, in order to increase sequencing depth and limit assay-specific biases. Leukapheresis yielded between about 0.9 and 9 billion PBMCs per donor.

For this clone: It lacks a known antigen. Nothing much larger sits one base from this clone, and base qualities are not available.

Healthy HIV-negative adults with no recently reported acute infections or vaccinations were included as donors. Every donor was a Caucasian adult residing in Nashville, Tennessee, USA. CD4+ T cells were enriched through magnetic negative selection, after which naive cells were positively selected on CD45RA and the remaining negative fraction served as the memory subset. After blood collection by leukapheresis, PBMCs were isolated using Ficoll-Histopaque density gradient centrifugation and then cryopreserved in the vapor phase of liquid nitrogen. Analytical flow cytometry was used to check the purity and quantity of each magnetically sorted T cell population. From each sorted fraction, genomic DNA was isolated and quantified by UV absorbance on a Nanodrop 2000c. What the research found in general, with its limitations: Based on pairwise subsampling, the degree of clonotype sharing among donors was expected to be affected by sequencing depth. Estimated clonotype richness was generally larger for naive than for memory subsets. Around 5% of naive CD4, 3% to 4% of naive CD8, about 2.1% of memory CD4, and 0.35% to 0.5% of memory CD8 clonotypes were shared across several donors. Incomplete sequencing was indicated by rarefaction of sorted-subset datasets, despite the large sequencing depth. Compared with non-shared clonotypes, clonotypes shared by all four sorted-subset donors had higher generation probabilities. The genetic and exposure-history diversity represented was limited by the small number of donors. Sampling was restricted to blood, and TCR repertoires in tissues likely differ from the TCR repertoires found in blood.

The CDR3 contains 17 residues, cysteine and phenylalanine counted. Solely the CDR3 DNA is kept, with 51 bases framed from the first base. The germline V gene (reference sequence) supplies CDR1 SEHNR and CDR2 FQNEAQ. At the junction V is shortened by 1 base and J by 7 bases; bases outside the gene matches: 13. TCR CDR3 regions were amplified from genomic DNA by multiplex PCR using the deep immunoSEQ assay. Extracted genomic DNA from each cell subset was spread evenly across all wells of several immunoSEQ 96-well plates, with each plate serving as a replicate. For sorted subsets, 150 to 250 ng genomic DNA, equal to about 30,000 T cell genomes, was loaded into each replicate PCR. Purified libraries were measured with a Qubit 3.0 fluorometer, size-checked on a Bioanalyzer 2100, and measured again with the KAPA Library Quantification kit. A separate single-read 150-cycle Illumina NextSeq 550 flow cell was used to sequence each immunoSEQ 96-well plate. The original methods were these. Because only junctional sequences without quality scores were contained in the immunoSEQ output, filtering matching that applied to full-length reads could not be performed. To assign V/J genes and CDR3, sequences were annotated using PyIR, a Python wrapper for IgBLAST v1.9, with IMGT germline references. Reads were removed for weak V/J assignments (E-value above 1e-6), missing CDR3, stop codons, out-of-frame junctions, or ambiguous translated residues. V3J clonotypes were defined as sequences sharing the same inferred V gene, J gene, and CDR3 amino acid sequence. The percentage overlap between two repertoires was calculated by dividing the number of shared unique clonotypes by the size of the smaller repertoire. Repertoire richness was assessed with RTK rarefaction, the Chao1 estimator, and Recon v2.1 estimates of unobserved clonotypes. OLGA was used to compute generation probabilities for all TCRbeta clonotypes that the gDNA method yielded from a few donors. TCRdb re-hosts the immuneACCESS table, in-frame sequences only. Its copies lack some clones; in the studies checked, an unresolved V gene accounts for under half of them, and the cause for the rest is not known. V and J calls and clone size are as listed in that table; D and trimming were resolved from the DNA. In this sample the table shows approximately 620,000 clones, roughly 97% of which occur a single time. The ten largest account for approximately 0.057% of the sample.

Here the chain combines TRBV7-9 and TRBJ1-5; 7 nucleotides in the junction match TRBD1. The receptor was derived from a young woman in good health. The sequenced material came from naive CD4+ T cells sorted from blood. The cell subset or site label here, explained by the study, means: CD45RA+ positively selected. For the CDR3, the sequence is CASSLEGSRGVEQPQHF. The DNA is TGTGCCAGCAGCTTAGAAGGGTCCAGGGGGGTGGAGCAGCCCCAGCATTTT.